The 14 T cell receptor beta chains reported below all come from one sample, sequenced in a study of spatial heterogeneity in lung cancer. In TCRdb, the 5' RACE reads were re-called with MiXCR into one record per CDR3 protein. The table shows 50,000 to 60,000 distinct CDR3 sequences, with roughly 7.4% occurring only once. The sample's time point: blood at routine non-recurrence follow-up after resection. Material for sequencing was whole RNA from tumor, nontumor lung or frozen PBMC, left unsorted. The sample consisted of PBMCs, taken at follow-up. The origin of the receptors is a female donor with early-stage non-small cell lung cancer.

This clonotype was found many times. The chain couples TRBV29-1 to TRBJ1-1, with a possible D match to TRBD1 (5 bases). The CDR3 covers 14 residues. Germline CDR1 reads SQVTM; CDR2 reads ANQGSEA. Trimming removed 1 base at V and 7 bases at J, with 16 bases between. The CDR3 protein is CSVEAPGLRGEAFF. CDR3 bases: TGCAGCGTTGAAGCACCAGGGTTGCGCGGTGAAGCTTTCTTT.

The chain combines TRBV7-9 with TRBJ2-1, with 8 bases that match TRBD2. V lost 2 bases to trimming and J lost 9 bases; unmatched junction nucleotides: 12. CDR1 SEHNR and CDR2 FQNEAQ come from the germline V gene (reference sequence). The CDR3 totals 16 residues. The CDR3 protein is CASSLPPWRGVGEQFF. In nucleotides, the CDR3 is TGTGCCAGCAGCTTACCCCCCTGGCGGGGGGTAGGTGAGCAGTTCTTC.

The chain links TRBV6-2 or TRBV6-3 to TRBJ2-2; TRBD2 matches at 10 bases. Germline CDR1 reads MNHEY; CDR2 reads SVGEGT. This CDR3 contains 18 residues. After removal of 0 bases from V and 7 bases from J, the junction contained 11 bases not matched to a gene. CDR3 sequence (DNA): TGTGCCAGCAGTTACTCCGCCTCTAGCGGGGGAAGCATCGGGGAGCTGTTTTTT. As protein: CASSYSASSGGSIGELFF.

Many counts were recorded for this clonotype. The chain carries TRBV20-1 and TRBJ1-1; the match to TRBD1 covers 7 bases. This CDR3 has 15 residues. V lost 4 bases and J lost 1; bases outside the gene matches: 9. Looked up from germline, CDR1 is DFQATT and CDR2 is SNEGSKA (reference sequence). The CDR3 loop reads CSATRPGQRNTEAFF. CDR3 DNA sequence: TGCAGTGCTACCCGTCCGGGACAGAGGAACACTGAAGCTTTCTTT.

This clonotype was detected ten times or more. This chain joins TRBV20-1 and TRBJ1-3; unclear D gene. The CDR3 loop spans 17 amino acids. CDR1 and CDR2 (germline): DFQATT, SNEGSKA (reference sequence). Between the trimmed V and J ends, which lost 3 bases and 4 bases, there was a span of 22 bases. The CDR3 coding sequence is TGCAGTGCTAGTAGTGGGCTGATAAGGGCAGAGGGAAACACCATATATTTT. Its translation: CSASSGLIRAEGNTIYF.

This clonotype was counted many times. The J gene is TRBJ2-5, the V gene TRBV7-9; 7 positions agree with TRBD1. CDR3 length: 14 residues. The germline CDR1 and CDR2 sequences are SEHNR and FQNEAQ (reference sequence). Trimming at V came to 4 bases and at J to 1 base, leaving 3 bases not matched to a gene. The chain's CDR3 is CASSSGTVQETQYF. The CDR3 nucleotides read TGTGCCAGCAGCTCCGGGACAGTCCAAGAGACCCAGTACTTC.

This chain joins TRBV20-1 and TRBJ1-2; weak D call: TRBD1 (5 bases). CDR1 and CDR2 from the germline V gene are DFQATT and SNEGSKA (reference sequence). This CDR3 has 13 amino acids. Deletions cut 3 bases from V and 3 bases from J, with 11 bases between. CDR3 in DNA: TGCAGTGCTAGTAGGGACGGAGACTATGGCTACACCTTC. This codes for CSASRDGDYGYTF.

This clonotype was picked up a small number of times. Written as DNA, the CDR3 is TGCAGCACCGGGACAGGGGAAGATACGCAGTATTTT. Its translation: CSTGTGEDTQYF. The chain employs TRBV29-1 and TRBJ2-3; 10 nucleotides align to TRBD1. The V segment lost 8 bases and the J segment 5 bases; nucleotides outside the gene matches: 4. Germline V gives CDR1 SQVTM, CDR2 ANQGSEA. This CDR3 has 12 amino acids.

At least ten counts were recorded for this clonotype. In DNA form, the CDR3 reads TGCGCCAGCAGCTTGAACAGGGGAAACACAGATACGCAGTATTTT. This sequence encodes CASSLNRGNTDTQYF. The genes are TRBV5-1 and TRBJ2-3; 7 bases match TRBD1. This CDR3 spans 15 amino acids. Germline-derived CDR1 and CDR2 are SGHRS and YFSETQ. J gave up 2 bases and V 1 base, and 4 bases lay outside the gene matches.

This chain connects TRBV7-9 to TRBJ2-7, with D tentatively TRBD1 (5 bases). This CDR3 is built from 13 residues. The V end lost 5 bases, the J end lost 2 bases, and 10 bases lay between the germline ends. Looked up from germline, CDR1 is SEHNR and CDR2 is FQNEAQ (reference sequence). CDR3 sequence (DNA): TGTGCCAGCAGCGAACAGGTTACCTACGAGCAGTACTTC. Encoded protein: CASSEQVTYEQYF.

The gene calls are TRBV7-9 and TRBJ2-7, with D unresolved. V lost 4 bases, J lost 0 bases, and 7 bases lay in between. Germline V gene lookup returns CDR1 SEHNR and CDR2 FQNEAQ (reference sequence). CDR3 length equals 13 residues. The CDR3, as DNA: TGTGCCAGCAGCTCTTTTCCCTCCTACGAGCAGTACTTC. It yields the protein CASSSFPSYEQYF.

In its sample, this clonotype was seen many times. The gene calls are TRBV3-1 and TRBJ2-7; D is uncertain. Trimming removed 3 bases at V and 1 base at J, with 4 bases between. From germline, CDR1 is LGHDT and CDR2 YNNKEL (reference sequence). The CDR3 has 12 residues. The CDR3 is CASSQVSYEQYF. The CDR3 coding sequence is TGTGCCAGCAGCCAGGTTTCCTACGAGCAGTACTTC.

This sequence joins TRBV5-1 and TRBJ2-5; 9 bases match TRBD1. The CDR3 contains 15 residues. Germline-derived CDR1 and CDR2 are SGHRS and YFSETQ. Trimming removed 3 bases from V and 5 bases from J; junction bases left unmatched: 8. CDR3 nucleotide sequence: TGCGCCAGCAGCTCAAACACAGGGGGCGGCGAGACCCAGTACTTC. Protein sequence: CASSSNTGGGETQYF.

This clonotype was found a few times. This rearrangement joins TRBV20-1 to TRBJ1-5; D remains ambiguous. The germline V gene encodes CDR1 DFQATT and CDR2 SNEGSKA (reference sequence). Trimming took off 1 base at V and 4 bases at J, with 8 bases between the two ends. The CDR3 length is 13 residues. The CDR3 coding sequence is TGCAGTGCTAGAGTCTGGAGTAATCAGCCCCAGCATTTT. It translates to CSARVWSNQPQHF.